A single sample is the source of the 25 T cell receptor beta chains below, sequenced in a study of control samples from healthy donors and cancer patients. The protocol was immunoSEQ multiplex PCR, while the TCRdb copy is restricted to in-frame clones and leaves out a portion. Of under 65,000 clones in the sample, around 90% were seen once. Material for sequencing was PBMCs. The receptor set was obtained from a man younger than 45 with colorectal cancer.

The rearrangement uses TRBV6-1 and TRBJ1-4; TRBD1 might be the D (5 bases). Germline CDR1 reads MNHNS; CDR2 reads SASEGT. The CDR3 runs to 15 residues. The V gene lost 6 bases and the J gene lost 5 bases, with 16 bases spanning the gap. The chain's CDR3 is CASSHGGDGNEKLFF. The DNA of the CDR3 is TGTGCCAGCAGCCACGGCGGGGACGGGAATGAAAAACTGTTTTTT.

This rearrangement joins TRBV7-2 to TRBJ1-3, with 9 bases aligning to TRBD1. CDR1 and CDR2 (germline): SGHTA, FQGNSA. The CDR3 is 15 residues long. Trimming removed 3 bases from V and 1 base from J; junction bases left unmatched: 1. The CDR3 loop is CASSFGQGSGNTIYF. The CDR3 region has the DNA TGTGCCAGCAGCTTCGGACAGGGGTCTGGAAACACCATATATTTT.

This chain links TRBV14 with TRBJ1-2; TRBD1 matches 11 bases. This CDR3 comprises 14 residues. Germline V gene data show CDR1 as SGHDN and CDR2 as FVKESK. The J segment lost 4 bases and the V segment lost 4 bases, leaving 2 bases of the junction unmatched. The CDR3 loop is CASSRTGGIYGYTF. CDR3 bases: TGTGCCAGCAGCCGGACAGGGGGCATCTATGGCTACACCTTC.

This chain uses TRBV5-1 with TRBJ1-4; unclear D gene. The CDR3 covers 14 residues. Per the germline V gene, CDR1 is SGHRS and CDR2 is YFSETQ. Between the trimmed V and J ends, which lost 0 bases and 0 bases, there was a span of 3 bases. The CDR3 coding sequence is TGCGCCAGCAGCTTGGACACAACTAATGAAAAACTGTTTTTT. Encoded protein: CASSLDTTNEKLFF.

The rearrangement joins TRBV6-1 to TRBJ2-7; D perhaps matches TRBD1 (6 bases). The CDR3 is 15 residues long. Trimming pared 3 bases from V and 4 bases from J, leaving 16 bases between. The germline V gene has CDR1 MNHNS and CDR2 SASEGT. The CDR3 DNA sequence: TGTGCCAGCAGTGATCGTTTCGACAGGTTTTACGAGCAGTACTTC. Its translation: CASSDRFDRFYEQYF.

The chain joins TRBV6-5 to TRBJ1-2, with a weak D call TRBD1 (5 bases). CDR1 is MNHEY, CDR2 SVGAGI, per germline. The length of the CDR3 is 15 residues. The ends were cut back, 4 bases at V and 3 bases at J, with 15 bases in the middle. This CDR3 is CASSSTSGLHYGYTF. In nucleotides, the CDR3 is TGTGCCAGCAGTTCAACCTCGGGACTCCACTATGGCTACACCTTC.

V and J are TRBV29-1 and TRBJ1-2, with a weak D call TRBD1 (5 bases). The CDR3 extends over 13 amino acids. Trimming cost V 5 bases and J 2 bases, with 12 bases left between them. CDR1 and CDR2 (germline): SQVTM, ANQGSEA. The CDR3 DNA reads TGCAGCGTTCCGACAGACCACAACTATGGCTACACCTTC. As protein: CSVPTDHNYGYTF.

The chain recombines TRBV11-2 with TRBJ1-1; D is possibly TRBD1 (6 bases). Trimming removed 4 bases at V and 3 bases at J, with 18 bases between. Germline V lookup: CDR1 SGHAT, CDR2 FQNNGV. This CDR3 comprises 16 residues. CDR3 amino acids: CASSSYGGRRDTEAFF. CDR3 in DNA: TGTGCCAGCAGCTCCTATGGGGGGCGACGGGACACTGAAGCTTTCTTT.

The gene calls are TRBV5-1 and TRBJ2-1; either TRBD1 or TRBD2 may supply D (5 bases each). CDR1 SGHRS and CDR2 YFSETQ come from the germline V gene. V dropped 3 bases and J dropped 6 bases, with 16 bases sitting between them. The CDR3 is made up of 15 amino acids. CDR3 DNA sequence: TGCGCCAGCAGCTCGAACCGGGACCTAGGCAATGAGCAGTTCTTC. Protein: CASSSNRDLGNEQFF.

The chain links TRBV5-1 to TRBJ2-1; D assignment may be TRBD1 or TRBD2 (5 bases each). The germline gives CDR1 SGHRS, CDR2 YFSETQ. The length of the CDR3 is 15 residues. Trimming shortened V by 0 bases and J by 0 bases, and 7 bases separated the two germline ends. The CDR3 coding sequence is TGCGCCAGCAGCTTGGATGGGGGCTCCTACAATGAGCAGTTCTTC. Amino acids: CASSLDGGSYNEQFF.

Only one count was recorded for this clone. The CDR3 loop is CATYHWGLEAFF. CDR3 DNA sequence: TGTGCCACTTATCACTGGGGGCTTGAAGCTTTCTTT. The chain links TRBV19 to TRBJ1-1, with D perhaps TRBD1 (6 bases). Germline V CDR1 and CDR2: LNHDA, SQIVND (reference sequence). Deletions cut 10 bases from V and 7 bases from J, with 16 bases between. There are 12 residues in the CDR3.

CDR3 nucleotide sequence: TGTGCCAGCAGTTTCGACAGCACCCGACGGCCCCAGCATTTT. This sequence encodes CASSFDSTRRPQHF. The chain links TRBV2 to TRBJ1-5; D possibly corresponds to TRBD1 (5 bases). The CDR3 length is 14 residues. CDR1 and CDR2 from the germline V gene are SNHLY and FYNNEI. Trimming stripped 5 bases from V and 9 bases from J, with 17 bases between. The full variable domain, its missing parts supplied by reference TRBV2 and TRBJ1-5, is EPEVTQTPSHQVTQMGQEVILRCVPISNHLYFYWYRQILGQKVEFLVSFYNNEISEKSEIFDDQFSVERPDGSNFTLKIRSTKLEDSAMYFCASSFDSTRRPQHFGDGTRLSIL.

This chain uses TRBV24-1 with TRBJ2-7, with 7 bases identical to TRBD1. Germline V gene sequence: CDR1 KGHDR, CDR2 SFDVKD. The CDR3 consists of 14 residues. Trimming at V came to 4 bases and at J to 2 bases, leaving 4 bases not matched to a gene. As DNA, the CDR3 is TGTGCCACCAGTGAACGGGACAGTCCCTACGAGCAGTACTTC. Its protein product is CATSERDSPYEQYF.

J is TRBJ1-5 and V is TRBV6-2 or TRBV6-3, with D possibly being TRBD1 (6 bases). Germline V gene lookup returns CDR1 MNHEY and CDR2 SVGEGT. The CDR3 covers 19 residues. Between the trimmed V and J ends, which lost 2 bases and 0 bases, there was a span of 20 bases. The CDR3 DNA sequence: TGTGCCAGCAGTTACAATATCTCTACCGGGACATTTAGCAATCAGCCCCAGCATTTT. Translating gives CASSYNISTGTFSNQPQHF.

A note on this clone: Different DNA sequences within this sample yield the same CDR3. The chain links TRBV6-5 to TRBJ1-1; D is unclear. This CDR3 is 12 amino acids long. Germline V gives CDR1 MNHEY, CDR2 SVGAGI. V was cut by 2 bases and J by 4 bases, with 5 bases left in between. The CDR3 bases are TGTGCCAGCAGTTACGGCGGCACTGAAGCTTTCTTT. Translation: CASSYGGTEAFF.

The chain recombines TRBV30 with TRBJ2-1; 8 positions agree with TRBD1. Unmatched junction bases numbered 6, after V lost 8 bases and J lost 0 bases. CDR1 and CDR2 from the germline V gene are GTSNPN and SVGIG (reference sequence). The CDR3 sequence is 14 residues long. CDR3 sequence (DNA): TGTGCCATTAGGACAGGGAGCTCCTACAATGAGCAGTTCTTC. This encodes CAIRTGSSYNEQFF.

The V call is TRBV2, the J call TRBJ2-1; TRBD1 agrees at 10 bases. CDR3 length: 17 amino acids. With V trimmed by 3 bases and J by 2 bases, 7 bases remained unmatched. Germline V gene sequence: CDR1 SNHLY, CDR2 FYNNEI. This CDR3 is CASSDAPGQGTYNEQFF. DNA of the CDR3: TGTGCCAGCAGTGACGCCCCGGGACAGGGGACCTACAATGAGCAGTTCTTC.

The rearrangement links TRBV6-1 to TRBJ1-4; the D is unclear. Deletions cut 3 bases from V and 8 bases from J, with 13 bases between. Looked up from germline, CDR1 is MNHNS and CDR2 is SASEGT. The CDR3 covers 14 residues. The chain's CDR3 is CASSERTALEKLFF. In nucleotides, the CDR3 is TGTGCCAGCAGTGAGCGGACGGCACTCGAAAAACTGTTTTTT.

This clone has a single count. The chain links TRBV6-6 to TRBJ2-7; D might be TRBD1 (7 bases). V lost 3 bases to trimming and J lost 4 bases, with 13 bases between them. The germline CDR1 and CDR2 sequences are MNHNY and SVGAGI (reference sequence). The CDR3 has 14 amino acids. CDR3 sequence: CASSYRGTAYEQYV. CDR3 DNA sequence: TGTGCCAGCAGTTATCGCGGGACAGCATACGAGCAGTACGTC.

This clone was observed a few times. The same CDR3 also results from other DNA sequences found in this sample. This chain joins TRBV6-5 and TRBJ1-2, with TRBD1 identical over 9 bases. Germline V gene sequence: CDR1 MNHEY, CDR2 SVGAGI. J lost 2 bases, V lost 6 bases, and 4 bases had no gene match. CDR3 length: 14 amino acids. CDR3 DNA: TGTGCCAGCAGGATCGGGACAGGGAACTATGGCTACACCTTC. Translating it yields CASRIGTGNYGYTF.

The CDR3 coding sequence is TGTGCCAGCTCACCCGGGACAGGGGGAACTAATGAAAAACTGTTTTTT. This codes for CASSPGTGGTNEKLFF. The chain uses TRBV18 and TRBJ1-4; TRBD1 agrees at 11 bases. J was trimmed by 1 base and V by 3 bases; bases with no gene match: 1. This CDR3 is built from 16 residues. Per germline, CDR1 KGHSH and CDR2 LQKENI. The variable domain in full, completed from reference TRBV18 and TRBJ1-4, reads NAGVMQNPRHLVRRRGQEARLRCSPMKGHSHVYWYRQLPEEGLKFMVYLQKENIIDESGMPKERFSAEFPKEGPSILRIQQVVRGDSAAYFCASSPGTGGTNEKLFFGSGTQLSVL.

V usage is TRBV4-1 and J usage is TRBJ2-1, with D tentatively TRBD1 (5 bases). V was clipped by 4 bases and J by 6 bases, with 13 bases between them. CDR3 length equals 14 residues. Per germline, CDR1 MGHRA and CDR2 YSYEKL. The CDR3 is CASSRLQGSNEQFF. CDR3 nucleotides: TGCGCCAGCAGCCGTCTCCAGGGTTCCAATGAGCAGTTCTTC.

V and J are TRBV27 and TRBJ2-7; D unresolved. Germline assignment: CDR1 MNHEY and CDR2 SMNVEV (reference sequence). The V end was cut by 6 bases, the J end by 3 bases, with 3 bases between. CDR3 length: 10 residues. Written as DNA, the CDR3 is TGTGCCAGCAGGGTCTACGAGCAGTACGTC. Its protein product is CASRVYEQYV.

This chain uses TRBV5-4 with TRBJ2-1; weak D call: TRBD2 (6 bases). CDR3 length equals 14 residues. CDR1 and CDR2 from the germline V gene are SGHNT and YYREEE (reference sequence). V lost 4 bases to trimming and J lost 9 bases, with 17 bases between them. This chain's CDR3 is CASSPSGGGAEQFF. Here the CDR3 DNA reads TGTGCCAGCAGCCCCTCTGGGGGAGGCGCTGAGCAGTTCTTC.

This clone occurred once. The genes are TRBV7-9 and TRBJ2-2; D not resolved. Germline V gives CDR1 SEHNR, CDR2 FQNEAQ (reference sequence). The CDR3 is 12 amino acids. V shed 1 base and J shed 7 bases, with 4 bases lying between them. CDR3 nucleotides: TGTGCCAGCAGCTTAGTCGGCGGGGAGCTGTTTTTT. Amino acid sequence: CASSLVGGELFF.